A single sample gave rise to the 27 T cell receptor beta chains below, sequenced in a study of T cell repertoires in cytomegalovirus infection. MiXCR was run by TCRdb on the reads, yielding one entry per CDR3 protein. The sample includes roughly 300,000 distinct CDR3 sequences, about 26% seen only once; the top ten take 11% to 15%. The specimen sequenced was PBMCs. The receptors stem from a human donor in good health (CMV status not recorded). Some clones in this sample may be carry-over from other donors' samples.

There are a few counts of this clonotype. The chain joins TRBV2 to TRBJ2-7, with D perhaps TRBD1 (6 bases). The germline V and J ends were trimmed by 5 bases and 0 bases, with 14 bases remaining between them. The CDR3 covers 15 residues. Germline V gives CDR1 SNHLY, CDR2 FYNNEI. The CDR3, as DNA: TGTGCCAGCAGTCAAATACAGGGAATCTCCTACGAGCAGTACTTC. This encodes CASSQIQGISYEQYF.

This clonotype was detected ten times or more. The J gene is TRBJ2-7, the V gene TRBV7-2; D is unresolved. In germline, CDR1 is SGHTA, CDR2 FQGNSA. This CDR3 comprises 13 residues. The germline V and J ends were trimmed by 5 bases and 6 bases, with 14 bases remaining between them. In DNA, the CDR3 is TGTGCCAGCAGCCGTTACACCGCCGCCGAGCAGTACTTC. Its protein product is CASSRYTAAEQYF.

This clonotype has a count of ten or more. The chain joins TRBV7-2 to TRBJ1-5, with TRBD1 identical over 8 bases. CDR3 length equals 15 residues. Germline V gives CDR1 SGHTA, CDR2 FQGNSA. J was trimmed by 3 bases and V by 5 bases; bases with no gene match: 6. DNA for the CDR3: TGTGCCAGCAGCCCGGACAGGGTCCCCAATCAGCCCCAGCATTTT. Translating gives CASSPDRVPNQPQHF.

The sample holds a few counts of this clonotype. This rearrangement joins TRBV11-2 to TRBJ2-6; no clear D. V was pared by 4 bases and J by 2 bases, with 9 bases between. The V gene's germline CDR1 is SGHAT and CDR2 FQNNGV. This CDR3 contains 15 residues. The CDR3 loop is CASSSRVAGANVLTF. The CDR3 DNA follows: TGTGCCAGCAGCTCCCGGGTTGCTGGGGCCAACGTCCTGACTTTC.

The V and J genes are TRBV4-1 and TRBJ2-3, with 8 bases aligning to TRBD2. Unmatched junction bases numbered 5, after V lost 0 bases and J lost 3 bases. There are 16 residues in the CDR3. Germline loops: CDR1 MGHRA, CDR2 YSYEKL. CDR3 region: CASSQDKRGRTDTQYF. Written as DNA, the CDR3 is TGCGCCAGCAGCCAAGATAAGCGGGGGCGGACAGATACGCAGTATTTT.

This clonotype was seen a handful of times. The V and J genes are TRBV7-9 and TRBJ2-1, with D perhaps TRBD1 (6 bases). Looked up from germline, CDR1 is SEHNR and CDR2 is FQNEAQ (reference sequence). Trimming cost V 6 bases and J 1 base, with 13 bases left between them. The CDR3 has 15 residues. This chain's CDR3 is CASSSSGTSYNEQFF. The CDR3 DNA reads TGTGCCAGCAGTTCGTCCGGGACATCCTACAATGAGCAGTTCTTC.

V usage is TRBV28 and J usage is TRBJ1-4; TRBD1 matches at 8 bases. CDR3 length: 16 amino acids. Germline V lookup: CDR1 MDHEN, CDR2 SYDVKM. The V gene end was trimmed by 4 bases and the J gene end by 8 bases; junction bases not matched to a gene: 12. The CDR3 bases are TGTGCCAGCAGTTCCCCCAAGACAGGGGTTTCGGAAAAACTGTTTTTT. Translated, it gives CASSSPKTGVSEKLFF.

The rearrangement uses TRBV6-6 and TRBJ2-7; tentatively, D is TRBD1 or TRBD2 (5 bases each). V was cut by 7 bases and J by 3 bases, with 16 bases left in between. CDR3 size: 14 residues. CDR1 and CDR2 (germline): MNHNY, SVGAGI (reference sequence). CDR3 DNA sequence: TGTGCCAGCACCCGCCGGGGCCAGAACTACGAGCAGTACTTC. This codes for CASTRRGQNYEQYF.

This clonotype was picked up many times. V gene TRBV7-2 combines with J gene TRBJ2-7; 7 bases are a match to TRBD2. J gave up 4 bases and V 1 base, and 7 bases lay outside the gene matches. The CDR3 runs 15 residues. Germline lookup yields CDR1 SGHTA and CDR2 FQGNSA. CDR3 DNA: TGTGCCAGCAGCTTAGTAGCGGGCGATGTTTACGAGCAGTACTTC. Its translation is CASSLVAGDVYEQYF.

At least ten counts were recorded for this clonotype. J is TRBJ1-3 and V is TRBV10-3; D gene uncertain. This CDR3 is built from 13 residues. Trimming took off 3 bases at V and 8 bases at J, with 11 bases between the two ends. The germline gives CDR1 ENHRY, CDR2 SYGVKD. The CDR3 spells CAISDGGQDTIYF. CDR3 DNA sequence: TGTGCCATCAGTGACGGAGGGCAAGACACCATATATTTT.

The chain is built from TRBV2 and TRBJ1-6, with 8 bases that match TRBD1. This CDR3 is built from 13 residues. Losses at the gene ends were 6 bases for V and 8 bases for J; bases not matched to a gene: 3. The germline CDR1 and CDR2 sequences are SNHLY and FYNNEI. CDR3 nucleotides: TGTGCCAGCAGCGGACAGGGAGATTCACCCCTCCACTTT. It codes for CASSGQGDSPLHF.

The rearrangement joins TRBV5-5 to TRBJ1-1; possible D gene TRBD1, 6 bases. CDR1 and CDR2 (germline): SGHKS, YYEKEE (reference sequence). V was trimmed by 3 bases and J by 5 bases, leaving 14 bases between them. The CDR3 extends over 14 amino acids. CDR3 DNA sequence: TGTGCCAGCAGCTCCAGGGGAAAGGTGACTGAAGCTTTCTTT. It is translated as CASSSRGKVTEAFF.

V is TRBV7-2 and J is TRBJ2-1; D is unresolved. V was trimmed by 5 bases and J by 4 bases, leaving 9 bases between them. Per the germline V gene, CDR1 is SGHTA and CDR2 is FQGNSA. This CDR3 has 13 residues. The CDR3 DNA reads TGTGCCAGCAGCCTAATCGATTACAATGAGCAGTTCTTC. It translates to CASSLIDYNEQFF.

Written as DNA, the CDR3 is TGCGCCAGCAGCCAAGAGACAGGGGCGCGGGTCACTGAAGCTTTCTTT. This encodes CASSQETGARVTEAFF. The chain couples TRBV4-3 to TRBJ1-1; 8 nucleotides line up with TRBD1. The CDR3 is 16 amino acids. The germline V gene has CDR1 LGHNA and CDR2 YSLEER. Unmatched junction bases numbered 7, after V lost 0 bases and J lost 4 bases.

The rearrangement uses TRBV4-2 and TRBJ2-5; D call uncertain. The CDR3 is 13 residues long. V was cut by 1 base and J by 3 bases, with 6 bases left in between. Per germline, CDR1 LGHNA and CDR2 YNFKEQ. CDR3 region: CASSQGSEETQYF. CDR3 in DNA: TGTGCCAGCAGCCAAGGGAGCGAAGAGACCCAGTACTTC.

Concerning this clonotype: Because the CDR3 is missing its conserved closing phenylalanine or tryptophan, this is likely a read error. The gene calls are TRBV7-9 and TRBJ1-2; D is ambiguous. The CDR3 is 15 residues long. With 3 bases removed from V and 4 bases from J, the gap between germline ends came to 15 bases. The germline CDR1 and CDR2 sequences are SEHNR and FQNEAQ (reference sequence). CDR3 amino acids: CASSLSAGVFYGYTL. In DNA form, the CDR3 reads TGTGCCAGCAGCTTGTCGGCAGGTGTGTTCTATGGCTACACCCTT.

The chain recombines TRBV18 with TRBJ2-1; no clear D gene. Looked up from germline, CDR1 is KGHSH and CDR2 is LQKENI. The V gene lost 0 bases and the J gene lost 5 bases, with 8 bases spanning the gap. This CDR3 has 14 residues. CDR3 nucleotide sequence: TGTGCCAGCTCACCACCGGGGAATGACAATGAGCAGTTCTTC. As protein: CASSPPGNDNEQFF.

This clonotype was counted many times. The chain has TRBV7-2 and TRBJ1-6; D uncertain. The germline CDR1 and CDR2 sequences are SGHTA and FQGNSA. The CDR3 is 14 amino acids. V was clipped by 4 bases and J by 10 bases, with 14 bases between them. The CDR3 DNA reads as TGTGCCAGCAGCTCTCCCTCCGGCCAGTCACCCCTCCACTTT. This encodes CASSSPSGQSPLHF.

This clonotype was observed at least ten times. The V and J genes are TRBV7-2 and TRBJ1-6; D call uncertain. V shed 8 bases and J shed 6 bases, with 20 bases lying between them. Germline V gene lookup returns CDR1 SGHTA and CDR2 FQGNSA. The length of the CDR3 is 16 residues. The CDR3 DNA reads as TGTGCCAGCTCCTCAGCCCGAGGCAGTCTTAATTCACCCCTCCACTTT. It translates to CASSSARGSLNSPLHF.

The genes are TRBV7-6 and TRBJ2-7; D is perhaps TRBD1 or TRBD2 (6 bases each). V lost 1 base, J lost 7 bases, and 20 bases lay in between. This CDR3 comprises 16 residues. Germline V lookup: CDR1 SGHVS, CDR2 FNYEAQ. The CDR3 protein is CASSLGTREPQGEQYF. The CDR3 nucleotides read TGTGCCAGCAGCTTAGGAACTCGGGAGCCCCAGGGGGAGCAGTACTTC.

This clonotype was counted at least ten times. V and J are TRBV7-2 and TRBJ1-5, with D uncertain. The CDR3 runs to 13 residues. Germline V gene sequence: CDR1 SGHTA, CDR2 FQGNSA. Trimming shortened V by 2 bases and J by 4 bases, and 6 bases separated the two germline ends. In nucleotides, the CDR3 is TGTGCCAGCAGCTTATCGGGGAATCAGCCCCAGCATTTT. This encodes CASSLSGNQPQHF.

The chain employs TRBV28 and TRBJ2-3; D ambiguous. From germline, CDR1 is MDHEN and CDR2 SYDVKM. The CDR3 loop spans 13 amino acids. Deletions cut 2 bases from V and 4 bases from J, with 7 bases between. CDR3 coding DNA: TGTGCCAGCAGTTTAACTATCGCAGATACGCAGTATTTT. Protein sequence: CASSLTIADTQYF.

The V gene is TRBV2, the J gene TRBJ2-7; D remains unclear. V dropped 4 bases and J dropped 4 bases, with 14 bases sitting between them. The CDR3 has 14 residues. Germline V gene sequence: CDR1 SNHLY, CDR2 FYNNEI. Here the CDR3 DNA reads TGTGCCAGCAGTGGTGTACTCCAGATTTACGAGCAGTACTTC. Amino acid sequence: CASSGVLQIYEQYF.

This clonotype was seen only a few times. V and J are TRBV19 and TRBJ1-2, with TRBD1 identical over 8 bases. V gave up 5 bases and J gave up 4 bases; unmatched junction bases: 9. CDR1 and CDR2 from the germline V gene are LNHDA and SQIVND (reference sequence). The CDR3 is made up of 15 amino acids. The CDR3 protein is CASSPPRDRIYGYTF. The CDR3, as DNA: TGTGCCAGTAGTCCCCCCCGGGACAGGATCTATGGCTACACCTTC.

In its sample, this clonotype was seen a few times. The chain recombines TRBV27 with TRBJ2-7; weak D call: TRBD1 (6 bases). Trimming took off 4 bases at V and 9 bases at J, with 13 bases between the two ends. There are 12 residues in the CDR3. Per germline, CDR1 MNHEY and CDR2 SMNVEV (reference sequence). The DNA for the CDR3 is TGTGCCAGCAGTTACTTGACAGGTCGGCAGTACTTC. Amino acids: CASSYLTGRQYF.

This clonotype was counted at least ten times. The chain is built from TRBV11-2 and TRBJ2-2, with TRBD1 as a possible D gene (6 bases). Germline V gene data show CDR1 as SGHAT and CDR2 as FQNNGV. The V and J ends lost 2 bases and 3 bases respectively, with 10 bases between them. The length of the CDR3 is 15 residues. This chain's CDR3 is CASSLIGQYTGELFF. The CDR3 nucleotides are TGTGCCAGCAGCTTAATCGGACAGTACACCGGGGAGCTGTTTTTT.

This clonotype was seen at least ten times. The chain links TRBV7-2 to TRBJ1-2; TRBD1 might be the D (5 bases). Germline CDR1 and CDR2: SGHTA and FQGNSA. V was pared by 5 bases and J by 2 bases, with 12 bases between. This CDR3 contains 14 residues. The CDR3 is CASSPGRGNYGYTF. The CDR3 coding sequence is TGTGCCAGCAGCCCAGGGCGTGGGAACTATGGCTACACCTTC.